Sequencing of this TCR beta chain was carried out in a study of T-cell memory formation after mild COVID-19. In the study overall: TCR clusters were mostly confined to one donor each.

TCRdb fed the 5' RACE reads into MiXCR, producing one record per CDR3 protein. The table records approximately 350,000 distinct CDR3 sequences, approximately 27% of them present only once. Worth noting for this clonotype: Its matching antigen is unknown.

Regarding the study as a whole: Day 15 to 85 contracting clones showed balanced CD4/CD8; day 15 to 37 expanders favored CD4+.

With 7 bases removed from V and 8 bases from J, the gap between germline ends came to 21 bases. The CDR3 extends over 15 amino acids. Input material: PBMCs or a T cell subset sorted from them (not recorded which). The TCR originated in an adult woman who had mild COVID-19 (a few samples of this study predate the infection). Cell type and time point are not known. J is TRBJ2-1 and V is TRBV12-3 or TRBV12-4, with TRBD2 as a possible D gene (7 bases). DNA for the CDR3: TGTGCCAGCACCATGGGGGGGGCCCGGGTGGATGAGCAGTTCTTC. This encodes CASTMGGARVDEQFF.